The TCR beta chain described here comes from a study of blood T cell repertoires in COVID-19. The overall study: Nucleic acid was either cDNA or gDNA, and it came from T cells, B-cell-depleted T cells, or PBMCs.

The participants were between about 18 and 90 years old and came from roughly 25 US areas. Clinical history as reported by participants underpinned cohort assignment. In the source study's methods: Estimation of nucleated cell counts relied on the amplification of reference gene primers. TCRdb's table, derived via immunoSEQ multiplex PCR, lists solely in-frame clones and lacks some. D and trimming come from the DNA, and the V and J calls and clone size come from that table. Altogether some 270,000 clones are present, 80% to 95% being singletons, with the ten largest covering less than 3.5%. CDR1 is SQVTM and CDR2 is ANQGSEA in the germline V gene. Trimming took 2 bases from V and 0 from J, leaving 8 bases between them. This CDR3 is built from 13 residues.

The chain is built from TRBV29-1 and TRBJ2-7; tentatively, D is TRBD1 (5 bases). The TCR was taken from a man between 35 and 55 years old who had been exposed to COVID-19. The sequencing input was PBMCs or T cells enriched from blood (not recorded which). The CDR3, as DNA: TGCAGCGTTGAAACCCAGGGCTCCTACGAGCAGTACTTC. This encodes CSVETQGSYEQYF.